Each of the 32 T cell receptor beta chains below was sequenced from the same sample in a study of T cells after yellow fever vaccination. TCRdb reprocessed the 5' RACE reads with MiXCR, giving one entry per CDR3 protein. The profile shows around 100,000 distinct CDR3 sequences, more than 7.5% of them singletons. The sample here was CD8+ T cells sorted from PBMCs, taken 45 days after the yellow fever booster vaccination. These receptors came from a young man who received the YFV17D yellow fever vaccine.

This clonotype has ten or more counts. This sequence joins TRBV4-3 and TRBJ1-4; D is uncertain. Trimming removed 0 bases from V and 5 bases from J, with 10 bases in between. This CDR3 has 15 residues. Per the germline V gene, CDR1 is LGHNA and CDR2 is YSLEER. This CDR3 is CASSQDSGVNEKLFF. The CDR3 region has the DNA TGCGCCAGCAGCCAAGACTCCGGAGTCAATGAAAAACTGTTTTTT.

This clonotype was seen repeatedly, ten times or more. The rearrangement joins TRBV5-1 to TRBJ2-1; 8 bases agree with TRBD2. Trimming cost V 6 bases and J 2 bases; bases outside gene matches: 19. The CDR3 sequence is 19 residues long. Germline CDR1 and CDR2: SGHRS and YFSETQ. The CDR3 reads CASTPWPGLAPGTYNEQFF. For the CDR3, the DNA is TGCGCCAGCACACCTTGGCCCGGACTAGCTCCCGGAACCTACAATGAGCAGTTCTTC.

This clonotype was seen a few times. The chain has TRBV3-1 and TRBJ2-7, with 9 nucleotides matching TRBD1. Unmatched junction bases numbered 13, after V lost 1 base and J lost 6 bases. This CDR3 comprises 17 residues. Germline values: CDR1 LGHDT, CDR2 YNNKEL (reference sequence). The CDR3 DNA sequence: TGTGCCAGCAGCCAAGCCGGGACAGGGCCGAGGTCTGGCGAGCAGTACTTC. Amino acid sequence: CASSQAGTGPRSGEQYF.

This clonotype was found many times. The V call is TRBV5-1, the J call TRBJ2-2; D remains unclear. Germline V gene lookup returns CDR1 SGHRS and CDR2 YFSETQ. CDR3 length: 12 amino acids. V was pared by 7 bases and J by 5 bases, with 9 bases between. CDR3 in amino acids: CASVEPTGELFF. The CDR3 region has the DNA TGCGCCAGCGTTGAACCGACCGGGGAGCTGTTTTTT. Variable domain in full (rest from reference TRBV5-1 and TRBJ2-2): KAGVTQTPRYLIKTRGQQVTLSCSPISGHRSVSWYQQTPGQGLQFLFEYFSETQRNKGNFPGRFSGRQFSNSRSEMNVSTLELGDSALYLCASVEPTGELFFGEGSRLTVL.

The sample holds a few counts of this clonotype. The genes are TRBV7-9 and TRBJ2-7, with TRBD1 as a possible D gene (6 bases). The CDR3 contains 13 residues. The germline V gene has CDR1 SEHNR and CDR2 FQNEAQ (reference sequence). V gave up 4 bases and J gave up 3 bases, with 10 bases separating them. CDR3 in amino acids: CASSSGTIYEQYF. The CDR3 DNA follows: TGTGCCAGCAGCTCCGGGACAATCTACGAGCAGTACTTC. Using reference TRBV7-9 and TRBJ2-7 for the parts outside the CDR3, the full variable domain is DTGVSQNPRHKITKRGQNVTFRCDPISEHNRLYWYRQTLGQGPEFLTYFQNEAQLEKSRLLSDRFSAERPKGSFSTLEIQRTEQGDSAMYLCASSSGTIYEQYFGPGTRLTVT.

The chain couples TRBV27 to TRBJ2-7; D is possibly TRBD1 or TRBD2 (5 bases each). Germline V lookup: CDR1 MNHEY, CDR2 SMNVEV (reference sequence). V was cut by 4 bases and J by 6 bases, with 13 bases left in between. The length of the CDR3 is 13 residues. In DNA, the CDR3 is TGTGCCAGCAGTTCAGGGACCTACCGCGAGCAGTACTTC. Encoded protein: CASSSGTYREQYF.

This clonotype showed up many times. V usage is TRBV27 and J usage is TRBJ2-5, with D maybe TRBD2 (6 bases). This CDR3 region has 14 residues. Germline V gene sequence: CDR1 MNHEY, CDR2 SMNVEV (reference sequence). The V gene lost 2 bases and the J gene lost 4 bases, with 11 bases spanning the gap. Here the CDR3 DNA reads TGTGCCAGCAGTTTAAGGAGAGCGGGAGAGACCCAGTACTTC. Its protein product is CASSLRRAGETQYF.

As for this clonotype: Possible read error: a much larger clone is one base away. V gene TRBV15 combines with J gene TRBJ2-2, with a weak D call TRBD2 (6 bases). The CDR3 runs 14 residues. From germline, CDR1 is LNHNV and CDR2 YYDKDF (reference sequence). The CDR3, as DNA: TGTGCCACCAGCAGAGGTGTTGGCGGCGGGGAGCCGTTTTTT. It codes for CATSRGVGGGEPFF.

This clonotype has ten or more counts. This chain joins TRBV24-1 and TRBJ2-3; D ambiguous. CDR1 is KGHDR, CDR2 SFDVKD, per germline. This CDR3 spans 14 amino acids. Trimming took off 1 base at V and 2 bases at J, with 6 bases between the two ends. The chain's CDR3 is CATSDFADTDTQYF. The CDR3 DNA is TGTGCCACCAGTGATTTTGCAGACACAGATACGCAGTATTTT.

This clonotype was observed many times. This chain uses TRBV7-2 with TRBJ2-7; the D is unclear. The ends were cut back, 3 bases at V and 5 bases at J, with 11 bases in the middle. CDR1 is SGHTA and CDR2 is FQGNSA in the germline V gene. This CDR3 comprises 13 residues. The CDR3 is CASSFISSDEQYF. CDR3 DNA: TGTGCCAGCAGCTTCATTTCTAGTGACGAGCAGTACTTC.

This clonotype was observed many times. An end of the junction does not agree with germline; a read error may underlie this. The rearrangement uses TRBV12-3 or TRBV12-4 and TRBJ2-4; 7 bases are shared with TRBD1. The CDR3 has 15 residues. The CDR3 DNA reads TGTGCCAGCAGATTAGATGGACAGGTGAAAAACATTCAGTACTTC. This translates into CASRLDGQVKNIQYF.

This clonotype was counted at least ten times. The chain couples TRBV7-9 to TRBJ2-5; D is possibly TRBD1 (6 bases). V was shortened by 5 bases and J by 0 bases, with 19 bases between the two germline ends. This CDR3 has 17 amino acids. In germline, CDR1 is SEHNR, CDR2 FQNEAQ (reference sequence). CDR3 sequence reads: CASSPRLTGLYQETQYF. CDR3 coding DNA: TGTGCCAGCAGCCCCAGGTTGACAGGATTGTACCAAGAGACCCAGTACTTC. The full variable domain, its missing parts supplied by reference TRBV7-9 and TRBJ2-5, is DTGVSQNPRHKITKRGQNVTFRCDPISEHNRLYWYRQTLGQGPEFLTYFQNEAQLEKSRLLSDRFSAERPKGSFSTLEIQRTEQGDSAMYLCASSPRLTGLYQETQYFGPGTRLLVL.

The chain uses TRBV6-5 and TRBJ2-6, with 7 bases lining up with TRBD2. With 3 bases clipped from V and 1 base from J, the junction kept 6 bases outside the gene matches. CDR1 and CDR2 (germline): MNHEY, SVGAGI. CDR3 size: 17 residues. The DNA for the CDR3 is TGTGCCAGCAGTTATACCTCCGGGGGGTCTGGGGCCAACGTCCTGACTTTC. Its protein product is CASSYTSGGSGANVLTF.

V is TRBV20-1 and J is TRBJ1-2, with D hard to call. V lost 4 bases to trimming and J lost 4 bases, with 16 bases between them. There are 14 residues in the CDR3. Germline V gene lookup returns CDR1 DFQATT and CDR2 SNEGSKA (reference sequence). DNA for the CDR3: TGCAGTGCTACCCAGTTGGCTTTCCTCTATGGCTACACCTTC. Translation: CSATQLAFLYGYTF.

At least ten counts were recorded for this clonotype. The J gene is TRBJ2-2, the V gene TRBV5-5, with D uncertain. Per germline, CDR1 SGHKS and CDR2 YYEKEE (reference sequence). The V gene lost 1 base and the J gene lost 1 base, with 8 bases spanning the gap. The CDR3 has 15 amino acids. The CDR3 region has the DNA TGTGCCAGCAGCTTGTCTTCCGGGAACACCGGGGAGCTGTTTTTT. Protein: CASSLSSGNTGELFF.

The rearrangement uses TRBV12-3 or TRBV12-4 and TRBJ1-5; D is unresolved. Trimming removed 3 bases from V and 7 bases from J, with 4 bases in between. The length of the CDR3 is 11 residues. CDR3 residues: CASSLGQPQHF. The CDR3 bases are TGTGCCAGCAGTTTGGGACAGCCCCAGCATTTT.

This clonotype was counted at least ten times. The chain joins TRBV6-5 to TRBJ2-3; 8 bases agree with TRBD2. The CDR3 loop spans 18 amino acids. J gave up 1 base and V 0 bases, and 9 bases lay outside the gene matches. CDR1 is MNHEY, CDR2 SVGAGI, per germline. The CDR3: CASSYSTSGSGGTDTQYF. CDR3 nucleotide sequence: TGTGCCAGCAGTTACTCGACCAGCGGGAGTGGCGGCACAGATACGCAGTATTTT.

This clonotype was counted many times. Written as DNA, the CDR3 is TGCGCCACATTAGGGATTGGGGACAGGGGTTACGAGCAGTACTTC. It codes for CATLGIGDRGYEQYF. V and J are TRBV10-2 and TRBJ2-7, with 10 bases that match TRBD1. Germline CDR1 reads WSHSY; CDR2 reads SAAADI. V was pared by 10 bases and J by 4 bases, with 13 bases of the junction left unmatched. The CDR3 is 15 amino acids.

This clonotype was counted at least ten times. The chain has TRBV7-2 and TRBJ2-2; D is undetermined. The V end lost 6 bases, the J end lost 13 bases, and 12 bases lay between the germline ends. Germline lookup yields CDR1 SGHTA and CDR2 FQGNSA. The CDR3 runs to 11 residues. The CDR3 DNA reads as TGTGCCAGCAGTGGCGCGGTCGGGCTGTTTTTT. It translates to CASSGAVGLFF.

In its sample, this clonotype was seen a few times. The V and J genes are TRBV3-1 and TRBJ2-4, with D perhaps given as TRBD1 or TRBD2 (5 bases each). V was clipped by 2 bases and J by 1 base, with 15 bases between them. Germline V lookup: CDR1 LGHDT, CDR2 YNNKEL (reference sequence). The CDR3 loop spans 17 amino acids. The CDR3 DNA is TGTGCCAGCAGCCAATCAGGGACGTGGGGGGCCAAAAACATTCAGTACTTC. Its translation is CASSQSGTWGAKNIQYF.

This clonotype was seen repeatedly, ten times or more. The J gene is TRBJ2-7, the V gene TRBV4-3; no firm D call. Germline V gene sequence: CDR1 LGHNA, CDR2 YSLEER. This CDR3 has 14 amino acids. Trimming took 0 bases from V and 4 from J, leaving 10 bases between them. The DNA for the CDR3 is TGCGCCAGCAGCCAAGAAAACCCCGGGTACGAGCAGTACTTC. Protein product: CASSQENPGYEQYF.

In this sample, this clonotype turned up a few times. The chain joins TRBV9 to TRBJ2-7, with a tentative D call TRBD2 (5 bases). Trimming took off 2 bases at V and 3 bases at J, with 12 bases between the two ends. The CDR3 contains 14 residues. In germline, CDR1 is SGDLS, CDR2 YYNGEE. The CDR3 loop is CASSVDGLFYEQYF. The CDR3 coding sequence is TGTGCCAGCAGCGTGGACGGACTCTTCTACGAGCAGTACTTC.

The J gene is TRBJ2-5, the V gene TRBV27, with TRBD2 matching 10 bases. Germline assignment: CDR1 MNHEY and CDR2 SMNVEV (reference sequence). The CDR3 has 15 amino acids. Trimming removed 5 bases from V and 5 bases from J; junction bases left unmatched: 8. CDR3 sequence: CASSILAGGGETQYF. DNA of the CDR3: TGTGCCAGCAGTATATTAGCGGGAGGAGGGGAGACCCAGTACTTC.

This clonotype was detected a few times. The V and J genes are TRBV3-1 and TRBJ2-1; D is unresolved. From germline, CDR1 is LGHDT and CDR2 YNNKEL (reference sequence). This CDR3 region has 16 residues. V was shortened by 1 base and J by 4 bases, with 14 bases between the two germline ends. Here the CDR3 reads CASSQGPRGPYNEQFF. CDR3 bases: TGTGCCAGCAGCCAAGGACCCCGCGGACCTTACAATGAGCAGTTCTTC.

The chain uses TRBV28 and TRBJ2-4, with D possibly called TRBD1 or TRBD2 (5 bases each). The CDR3 is made up of 18 amino acids. CDR1 is MDHEN, CDR2 SYDVKM, per germline. The V end was cut by 2 bases, the J end by 6 bases, with 23 bases between. The CDR3 region is CASSLVGPDGRHSNIQYF. The CDR3 region has the DNA TGTGCCAGCAGTTTAGTGGGACCCGACGGACGCCATTCAAACATTCAGTACTTC.

This clonotype was recorded many times. This chain uses TRBV20-1 with TRBJ2-3; D unclear. Trimming pared 6 bases from V and 6 bases from J, leaving 16 bases between. This CDR3 has 13 residues. Germline V gene sequence: CDR1 DFQATT, CDR2 SNEGSKA (reference sequence). CDR3 protein: CSARPPPWDTQYF. The CDR3 DNA sequence: TGCAGTGCGAGACCTCCTCCTTGGGATACGCAGTATTTT.

There are many counts of this clonotype. V and J are TRBV11-1 and TRBJ2-1; no firm D call. Germline values: CDR1 SGHAT, CDR2 FQDESV (reference sequence). This CDR3 comprises 18 residues. The V end lost 7 bases, the J end lost 6 bases, and 28 bases lay between the germline ends. CDR3 residues: CASNSLEPDAPFPNEQFF. DNA for the CDR3: TGTGCCAGCAACTCCTTAGAGCCGGACGCCCCATTCCCCAATGAGCAGTTCTTC.

The chain is built from TRBV4-3 and TRBJ2-1; 7 bases map to TRBD2. CDR3 length: 16 residues. V was clipped by 3 bases and J by 2 bases; unmatched bases: 7. Looked up from germline, CDR1 is LGHNA and CDR2 is YSLEER. DNA of the CDR3: TGCGCCAGCAGCCAGGGAGCGGGAACTACCTACAATGAGCAGTTCTTC. Translating it yields CASSQGAGTTYNEQFF.

This clonotype showed up many times. CDR3 protein: CSARAQREGSNEQYF. The CDR3, as DNA: TGCAGTGCTAGAGCCCAGCGGGAGGGTAGCAACGAGCAGTACTTC. The chain carries TRBV20-1 and TRBJ2-7, with 10 bases lining up with TRBD2. The length of the CDR3 is 15 residues. CDR1 DFQATT and CDR2 SNEGSKA come from the germline V gene (reference sequence). V trimming: 1 base; J trimming: 5 bases; junction bases outside the gene matches: 8.

Ten or more counts support this clonotype. CDR3 nucleotide sequence: TGCAGTGCTAGGGAGAGGATGACAGATACGCAGTATTTT. Protein: CSARERMTDTQYF. V is TRBV20-1 and J is TRBJ2-3; D remains ambiguous. V was cut by 3 bases and J by 3 bases, with 10 bases left in between. The CDR3 extends over 13 amino acids. CDR1 is DFQATT and CDR2 is SNEGSKA in the germline V gene (reference sequence).

This clonotype was counted a few times. The chain joins TRBV7-3 to TRBJ2-3; 9 bases line up with TRBD2. This CDR3 is 17 amino acids long. Germline V gives CDR1 SGHTA, CDR2 FQGTGA. V lost 5 bases, J lost 6 bases, and 15 bases stayed unmatched. DNA of the CDR3: TGTGCCAGCAGCCCCGCCGTGGAGCGGGGGGTTCCTGATACGCAGTATTTT. Translated, it gives CASSPAVERGVPDTQYF.

This clonotype was seen a handful of times. The chain links TRBV30 to TRBJ1-3; D call uncertain. V was cut by 4 bases and J by 8 bases, with 9 bases left in between. The V gene's germline CDR1 is GTSNPN and CDR2 SVGIG (reference sequence). The CDR3 sequence is 11 residues long. CDR3 DNA sequence: TGTGCCTGGATGTTGGTGGACACCATATATTTT. Translation gives CAWMLVDTIYF.